The 28 T cell receptor beta chains below all came from one sample that was sequenced in a study of T cell responses to AZD1222 COVID-19 vaccine. Sequencing was performed with immunoSEQ multiplex PCR; in TCRdb, only in-frame clones are kept and a portion is missing. In the table there are 150,000 to 200,000 clones, about 91% of which are singletons. The sample in question was peripheral blood, obtained 28 days after the second AZD1222 dose. These receptor sequences come from an adult who received the AZD1222 COVID-19 vaccine.

V and J are TRBV5-4 and TRBJ2-2; D tentatively fits TRBD1 or TRBD2 (5 bases each). The V end was cut by 2 bases, the J end by 5 bases, with 16 bases between. CDR3 length equals 16 residues. CDR1 is SGHNT and CDR2 is YYREEE in the germline V gene (reference sequence). This CDR3 reads CASSLSGPLITGELFF. CDR3 DNA: TGTGCCAGCAGCTTATCGGGACCCTTAATTACCGGGGAGCTGTTTTTT.

V usage is TRBV9 and J usage is TRBJ1-6; weak D call: TRBD1 (5 bases). CDR3 length: 15 residues. Germline V CDR1 and CDR2: SGDLS, YYNGEE. V lost 4 bases, J lost 14 bases, and 22 bases lay in between. The CDR3 DNA sequence: TGTGCCAGCAGCTTCACGTCCGGGACCCACGAGTCCCTCCACTTT. Translated: CASSFTSGTHESLHF.

The rearrangement links TRBV4-1 to TRBJ1-4, with D possibly being TRBD1 (6 bases). The CDR3 length is 16 residues. Per the germline V gene, CDR1 is MGHRA and CDR2 is YSYEKL. Trimming stripped 3 bases from V and 4 bases from J, with 15 bases between. CDR3: CASSHLRGGGNEKLFF. DNA of the CDR3: TGCGCCAGCAGCCACCTCAGGGGAGGTGGTAATGAAAAACTGTTTTTT.

Concerning this clone itself: The sample holds other DNA sequences that translate to the same CDR3. The chain has TRBV6-5 and TRBJ1-1; D gene uncertain. Germline loops: CDR1 MNHEY, CDR2 SVGAGI. This CDR3 spans 13 amino acids. Between the trimmed V and J ends, which lost 2 bases and 2 bases, there was a span of 6 bases. The CDR3 region has the DNA TGTGCCAGCAGTTACGAGGTTAACACTGAAGCTTTCTTT. Translating it yields CASSYEVNTEAFF.

Comment on this clone: Other DNA sequences in the same sample also yield this CDR3. CDR3: CSASPSPGQGAANEKLFF. The CDR3 DNA is TGCAGTGCTAGTCCTTCCCCGGGACAGGGGGCGGCTAATGAAAAACTGTTTTTT. V and J are TRBV20-1 and TRBJ1-4, with 12 bases fitting TRBD1. CDR3 length equals 18 residues. The germline V gene encodes CDR1 DFQATT and CDR2 SNEGSKA (reference sequence). Trimming removed 3 bases from V and 3 bases from J; junction bases left unmatched: 11.

This rearrangement joins TRBV24-1 to TRBJ2-5, with unresolved D. This CDR3 has 11 residues. V dropped 6 bases and J dropped 4 bases, with 5 bases sitting between them. From germline, CDR1 is KGHDR and CDR2 SFDVKD. CDR3 amino acids: CATSNGETQYF. The CDR3 DNA is TGTGCCACCAGTAATGGAGAGACCCAGTACTTC.

The genes are TRBV9 and TRBJ1-1; TRBD1 matches at 11 bases. This CDR3 contains 15 residues. V lost 4 bases to trimming and J lost 4 bases; unmatched junction nucleotides: 6. Germline V CDR1 and CDR2: SGDLS, YYNGEE. CDR3 residues: CASSLGTGGTTEAFF. CDR3 DNA sequence: TGTGCCAGCAGCCTCGGGACAGGGGGAACCACTGAAGCTTTCTTT.

The chain couples TRBV11-2 to TRBJ1-4, with D unclear. The V end was cut by 0 bases, the J end by 0 bases, with 5 bases between. The CDR3 is 15 amino acids. Looked up from germline, CDR1 is SGHAT and CDR2 is FQNNGV. CDR3 DNA: TGTGCCAGCAGCTTAGAACGGGCAACTAATGAAAAACTGTTTTTT. Translated: CASSLERATNEKLFF.

J is TRBJ2-7 and V is TRBV19, with D possibly matching TRBD2 (5 bases). CDR1 LNHDA and CDR2 SQIVND come from the germline V gene (reference sequence). CDR3 length: 14 residues. The V and J ends lost 8 bases and 2 bases respectively, with 16 bases between them. CDR3 DNA: TGTGCCAGTTCCCGCGAGGGCCACCCCTACGAGCAGTACTTC. It encodes CASSREGHPYEQYF. The variable domain in full, with the rest retrieved from reference TRBV19 and TRBJ2-7, is DGGITQSPKYLFRKEGQNVTLSCEQNLNHDAMYWYRQDPGQGLRLIYYSQIVNDFQKGDIAEGYSVSREKKESFPLTVTSAQKNPTAFYLCASSREGHPYEQYFGPGTRLTVT.

This chain connects TRBV14 to TRBJ2-1; D gene uncertain. V lost 3 bases and J lost 2, with 17 bases in between. This CDR3 is 17 amino acids long. Germline values: CDR1 SGHDN, CDR2 FVKESK. In DNA form, the CDR3 reads TGTGCCAGCAGCCATGCCCACGCTCCGGTTGCCTACAATGAGCAGTTCTTC. This translates into CASSHAHAPVAYNEQFF.

V usage is TRBV9 and J usage is TRBJ1-3; D remains unclear. The V end lost 0 bases, the J end lost 0 bases, and 7 bases lay between the germline ends. Germline V CDR1 and CDR2: SGDLS, YYNGEE. CDR3 length: 15 residues. This CDR3 is CASSVEGASGNTIYF. The DNA of the CDR3 is TGTGCCAGCAGCGTAGAGGGTGCCTCTGGAAACACCATATATTTT. The whole variable domain, remainder taken from reference TRBV9 and TRBJ1-3, is DSGVTQTPKHLITATGQRVTLRCSPRSGDLSVYWYQQSLDQGLQFLIQYYNGEERAKGNILERFSAQQFPDLHSELNLSSLELGDSALYFCASSVEGASGNTIYFGEGSWLTVV.

A note on this clone: Other DNA sequences in the same sample also yield this CDR3. The chain couples TRBV11-2 to TRBJ1-4, with D unresolved. This CDR3 region has 13 residues. Trimming took 0 bases from V and 4 from J, leaving 3 bases between them. CDR1 is SGHAT, CDR2 FQNNGV, per germline. Here the CDR3 DNA reads TGTGCCAGCAGCTTAGACGTTAATGAAAAACTGTTTTTT. Translation gives CASSLDVNEKLFF.

V usage is TRBV5-4 and J usage is TRBJ1-4; D is uncertain. In germline, CDR1 is SGHNT, CDR2 YYREEE (reference sequence). The CDR3 totals 12 residues. Trimming stripped 2 bases from V and 8 bases from J, with 7 bases between. The CDR3, as DNA: TGTGCCAGCAGCTTTGGACGGGAAAAACTGTTTTTT. Protein sequence: CASSFGREKLFF.

The chain is built from TRBV10-1 and TRBJ2-5; D gene ambiguous. V was trimmed by 0 bases and J by 5 bases, leaving 13 bases between them. Looked up from germline, CDR1 is WNHNN and CDR2 is SYGVQD (reference sequence). This CDR3 is built from 15 residues. The CDR3, as DNA: TGCGCCAGCAGTGAGTCGGTTGGTGTCGGGGAGACCCAGTACTTC. This codes for CASSESVGVGETQYF.

V is TRBV7-8 and J is TRBJ1-3, with a possible D match to TRBD1 (5 bases). CDR3 length: 16 amino acids. Trimming took off 3 bases at V and 0 bases at J, with 12 bases between the two ends. The germline V gene has CDR1 SGHVS and CDR2 FQNEAQ. The chain's CDR3 is CASSFTLGGSGNTIYF. CDR3 nucleotide sequence: TGTGCCAGCAGCTTTACTCTGGGGGGCTCTGGAAACACCATATATTTT.

J is TRBJ1-2 and V is TRBV6-5; 7 bases map to TRBD1. CDR1 is MNHEY and CDR2 is SVGAGI in the germline V gene. With V trimmed by 4 bases and J by 6 bases, 8 bases remained unmatched. The CDR3 runs to 14 residues. CDR3 residues: CASSWGRQGNGYTF. The CDR3 nucleotides are TGTGCCAGCAGTTGGGGGCGACAGGGTAATGGCTACACCTTC.

The chain uses TRBV6-5 and TRBJ2-1, with a weak D call TRBD2 (5 bases). The CDR3 sequence is 14 residues long. Germline V gives CDR1 MNHEY, CDR2 SVGAGI. V shed 7 bases and J shed 0 bases, with 10 bases lying between them. The CDR3 loop reads CASKSGSSYNEQFF. In DNA, the CDR3 is TGTGCCAGCAAATCGGGGAGCTCCTACAATGAGCAGTTCTTC.

This chain uses TRBV6-5 with TRBJ1-6; possible D gene TRBD1, 5 bases. Trimming pared 4 bases from V and 7 bases from J, leaving 17 bases between. Germline values: CDR1 MNHEY, CDR2 SVGAGI. This CDR3 has 16 amino acids. The CDR3 loop is CASSSVAAGINSPLHF. The CDR3 DNA is TGTGCCAGCAGTTCGGTAGCGGCAGGGATCAATTCACCCCTCCACTTT.

V usage is TRBV3-1 (or the pseudogene TRBV3-2) and J usage is TRBJ1-2; 9 bases align to TRBD1. CDR1 LGHDT and CDR2 YNNKEL come from the germline V gene (reference sequence). V shed 2 bases and J 5 bases; nucleotides not matched to a gene: 3. The CDR3 sequence is 14 residues long. The CDR3 sequence is CASSQPGQGYGYTF. The CDR3 DNA reads TGTGCCAGCAGCCAACCGGGACAGGGATATGGCTACACCTTC.

J is TRBJ2-1 and V is TRBV11-3; D gene ambiguous. CDR1 SGHNT and CDR2 YENEEA come from the germline V gene. Trimming took off 5 bases at V and 5 bases at J, with 10 bases between the two ends. The CDR3 covers 13 residues. The CDR3 spells CASSPTENNEQFF. The CDR3 DNA follows: TGTGCCAGCAGCCCAACAGAAAACAATGAGCAGTTCTTC.

This chain joins TRBV2 and TRBJ1-2; the D is unclear. Trimming removed 8 bases from V and 8 bases from J, with 21 bases in between. Germline CDR1 is SNHLY and CDR2 is FYNNEI. This CDR3 has 14 residues. The CDR3 reads CASRVESAGGGYTF. Written as DNA, the CDR3 is TGTGCCAGCCGTGTCGAGTCGGCAGGCGGGGGCTACACCTTC.

The rearrangement links TRBV19 to TRBJ1-5, with TRBD1 identical over 8 bases. The CDR3 extends over 14 amino acids. Unmatched junction bases numbered 4, after V lost 4 bases and J lost 5 bases. Germline V gene lookup returns CDR1 LNHDA and CDR2 SQIVND (reference sequence). In DNA, the CDR3 is TGTGCCAGTAGTACAACAGGGGGGGATCAGCCCCAGCATTTT. Protein product: CASSTTGGDQPQHF.

The count of this clone is one. The chain recombines TRBV6-5 with TRBJ1-2, with D possibly being TRBD1 (5 bases). The germline CDR1 and CDR2 sequences are MNHEY and SVGAGI. This CDR3 region has 15 residues. Trimming left V 0 bases short and J 4 bases short, with 12 bases between. The CDR3 coding sequence is TGTGCCAGCAGTTACTCGGCAGGGAGAGGCTATGGCTACACCTTC. Translation: CASSYSAGRGYGYTF.

J is TRBJ2-5 and V is TRBV3-1 (or the pseudogene TRBV3-2); 7 bases match TRBD2. The CDR3 has 15 residues. CDR1 is LGHDT and CDR2 is YNNKEL in the germline V gene (reference sequence). Trimming took 2 bases from V and 5 from J; bases not matched to a gene: 8. The CDR3 here is CASSQLIAGRETQYF. The CDR3 DNA reads as TGTGCCAGCAGCCAATTAATAGCGGGCCGGGAGACCCAGTACTTC.

The chain has TRBV7-2 and TRBJ1-1, with a tentative D call TRBD1 (5 bases). The CDR3 totals 14 residues. V was shortened by 4 bases and J by 1 base, with 10 bases between the two germline ends. Germline CDR1 SGHTA, CDR2 FQGNSA. In DNA, the CDR3 is TGTGCCAGCAGCTGGGCGGGGGAGAACACTGAAGCTTTCTTT. Translating gives CASSWAGENTEAFF.

The chain uses TRBV5-6 and TRBJ1-2; TRBD1 is a possible D gene (6 bases). This CDR3 has 13 residues. Per the germline V gene, CDR1 is SGHDT and CDR2 is YYEEEE. Trimming removed 1 base from V and 5 bases from J, with 9 bases in between. In DNA, the CDR3 is TGTGCCAGCAGCTTGTGGCAGGGGTATGGCTACACCTTC. It yields the protein CASSLWQGYGYTF.

The chain uses TRBV18 and TRBJ1-5; 7 bases are a match to TRBD1. CDR1 and CDR2 (germline): KGHSH, LQKENI. V lost 3 bases and J lost 2; bases outside the gene matches: 13. This CDR3 is 18 amino acids long. The CDR3, as DNA: TGTGCCAGCTCACCGAGACAGGGAAGTCTTTGGGGCAATCAGCCCCAGCATTTT. Translating it yields CASSPRQGSLWGNQPQHF.

The chain joins TRBV7-8 to TRBJ2-5; 12 nucleotides match TRBD1. Germline V gives CDR1 SGHVS, CDR2 FQNEAQ. This CDR3 is 16 amino acids long. V gave up 4 bases and J gave up 5 bases; unmatched junction bases: 8. DNA of the CDR3: TGTGCCAGCAGCTCGGGGACCGGGACAGGGGGCGAGACCCAGTACTTC. It translates to CASSSGTGTGGETQYF. Filled out from reference TRBV7-8 and TRBJ2-5, the complete variable domain reads GAGVSQSPRYKVAKRGQDVALRCDPISGHVSLFWYQQALGQGPEFLTYFQNEAQLDKSGLPSDRFFAERPEGSVSTLKIQRTQQEDSAVYLCASSSGTGTGGETQYFGPGTRLLVL.